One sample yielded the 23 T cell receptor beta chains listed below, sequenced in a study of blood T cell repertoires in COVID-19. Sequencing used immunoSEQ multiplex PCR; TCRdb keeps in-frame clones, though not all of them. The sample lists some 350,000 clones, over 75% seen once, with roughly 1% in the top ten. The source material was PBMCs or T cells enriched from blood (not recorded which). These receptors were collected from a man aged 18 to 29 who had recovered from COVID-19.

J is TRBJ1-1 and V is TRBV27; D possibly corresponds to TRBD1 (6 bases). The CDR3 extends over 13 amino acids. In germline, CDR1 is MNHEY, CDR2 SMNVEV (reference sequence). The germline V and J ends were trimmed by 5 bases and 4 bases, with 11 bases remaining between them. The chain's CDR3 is CASSPSDSTEAFF. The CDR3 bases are TGTGCCAGCAGTCCTTCGGACAGCACTGAAGCTTTCTTT.

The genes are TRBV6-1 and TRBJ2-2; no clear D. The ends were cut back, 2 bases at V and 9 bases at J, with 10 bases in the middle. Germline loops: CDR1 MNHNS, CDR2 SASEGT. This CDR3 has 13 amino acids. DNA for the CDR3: TGTGCCAGCAGTGAAATAACCAAGCGGGAGCTGTTTTTT. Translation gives CASSEITKRELFF.

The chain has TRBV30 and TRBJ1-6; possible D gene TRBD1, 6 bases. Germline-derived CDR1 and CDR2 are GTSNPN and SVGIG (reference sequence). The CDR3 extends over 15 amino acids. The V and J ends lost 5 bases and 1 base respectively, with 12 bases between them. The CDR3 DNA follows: TGTGCCTGGGAGGACAGTGGATCCTATAATTCACCCCTCCACTTT. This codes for CAWEDSGSYNSPLHF.

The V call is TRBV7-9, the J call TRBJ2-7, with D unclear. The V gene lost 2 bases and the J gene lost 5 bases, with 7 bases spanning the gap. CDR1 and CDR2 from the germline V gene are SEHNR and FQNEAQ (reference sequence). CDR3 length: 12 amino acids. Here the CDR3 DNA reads TGTGCCAGCAGCTTATGGTCGGACGAGCAGTACTTC. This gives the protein CASSLWSDEQYF.

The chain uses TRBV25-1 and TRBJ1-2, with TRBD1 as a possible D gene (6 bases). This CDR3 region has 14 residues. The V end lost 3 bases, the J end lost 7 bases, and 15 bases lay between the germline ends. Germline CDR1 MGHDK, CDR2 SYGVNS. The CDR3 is CASSEISQGPGYTF. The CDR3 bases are TGTGCCAGCAGTGAGATAAGCCAGGGGCCTGGCTACACCTTC.

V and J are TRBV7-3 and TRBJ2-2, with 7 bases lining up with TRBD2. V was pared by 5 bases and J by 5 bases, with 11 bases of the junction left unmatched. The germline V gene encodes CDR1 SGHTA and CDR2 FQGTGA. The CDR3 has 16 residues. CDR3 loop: CASSRMGGSDTGELFF. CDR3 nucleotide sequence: TGTGCCAGCAGCCGGATGGGCGGGAGTGATACCGGGGAGCTGTTTTTT.

CDR3 amino acids: CASGVGGTGELFF. CDR3 sequence (DNA): TGTGCCAGCGGGGTAGGGGGCACCGGGGAGCTGTTTTTT. The chain joins TRBV28 to TRBJ2-2; possibly TRBD1 for D (6 bases). The germline V gene has CDR1 MDHEN and CDR2 SYDVKM. The CDR3 length is 13 residues. Trimming took 8 bases from V and 4 from J, leaving 11 bases between them. Using reference TRBV28 and TRBJ2-2 for the parts outside the CDR3, the full variable domain is DVKVTQSSRYLVKRTGEKVFLECVQDMDHENMFWYRQDPGLGLRLIYFSYDVKMKEKGDIPEGYSVSREKKERFSLILESASTNQTSMYLCASGVGGTGELFFGEGSRLTVL.

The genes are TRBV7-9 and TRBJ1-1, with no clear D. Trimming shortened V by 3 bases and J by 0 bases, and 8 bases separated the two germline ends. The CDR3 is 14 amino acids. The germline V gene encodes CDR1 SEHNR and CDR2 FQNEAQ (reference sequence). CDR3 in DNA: TGTGCCAGCAGCTTGGCGGCCATGAACACTGAAGCTTTCTTT. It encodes CASSLAAMNTEAFF.

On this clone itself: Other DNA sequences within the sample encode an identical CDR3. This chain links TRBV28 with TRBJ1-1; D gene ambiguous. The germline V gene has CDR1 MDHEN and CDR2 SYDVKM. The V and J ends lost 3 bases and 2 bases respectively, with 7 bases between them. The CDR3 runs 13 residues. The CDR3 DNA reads TGTGCCAGCAGTTTCCCGGGTAACACTGAAGCTTTCTTT. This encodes CASSFPGNTEAFF.

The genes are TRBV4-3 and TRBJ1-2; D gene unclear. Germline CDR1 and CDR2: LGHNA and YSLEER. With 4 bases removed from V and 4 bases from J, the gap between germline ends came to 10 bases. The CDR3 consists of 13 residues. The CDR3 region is CASSPRSGYGYTF. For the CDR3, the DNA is TGCGCCAGCAGCCCTAGGTCCGGCTATGGCTACACCTTC.

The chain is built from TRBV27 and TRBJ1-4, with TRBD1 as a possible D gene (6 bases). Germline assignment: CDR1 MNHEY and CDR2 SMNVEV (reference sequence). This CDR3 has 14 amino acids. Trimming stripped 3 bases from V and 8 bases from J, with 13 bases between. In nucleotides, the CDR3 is TGTGCCAGCAGTTTCCCGGACAGACCAGAAAAACTGTTTTTT. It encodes CASSFPDRPEKLFF.

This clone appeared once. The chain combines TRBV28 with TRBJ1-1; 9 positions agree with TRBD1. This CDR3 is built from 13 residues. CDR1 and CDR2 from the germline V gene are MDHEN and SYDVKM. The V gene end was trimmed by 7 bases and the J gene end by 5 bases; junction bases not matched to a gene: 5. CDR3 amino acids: CASTTGGRTEAFF. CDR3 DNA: TGTGCCAGCACGACAGGGGGAAGAACTGAAGCTTTCTTT.

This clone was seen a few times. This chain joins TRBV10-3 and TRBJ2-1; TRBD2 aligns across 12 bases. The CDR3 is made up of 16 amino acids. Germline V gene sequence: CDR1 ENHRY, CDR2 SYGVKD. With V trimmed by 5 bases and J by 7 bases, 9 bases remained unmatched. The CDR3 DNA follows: TGTGCCATCAGTCAGACTAGCGGGGGAATGGCGAATGAGCAGTTCTTC. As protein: CAISQTSGGMANEQFF.

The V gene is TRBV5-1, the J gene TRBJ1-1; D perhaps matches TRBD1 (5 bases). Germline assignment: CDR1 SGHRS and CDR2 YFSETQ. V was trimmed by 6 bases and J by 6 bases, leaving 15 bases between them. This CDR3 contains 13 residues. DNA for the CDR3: TGCGCCAGCACCGGAGGGGAAAGTGCTGAAGCTTTCTTT. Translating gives CASTGGESAEAFF.

CDR3 protein: CSASSGGANNQPQHF. Here the CDR3 DNA reads TGCAGTGCTAGTTCAGGGGGCGCCAATAATCAGCCCCAGCATTTT. This rearrangement joins TRBV20-1 to TRBJ1-5, with TRBD1 matching over 8 bases. CDR3 length equals 15 residues. V dropped 3 bases and J dropped 4; count of bases not matched to a gene: 8. CDR1 and CDR2 (germline): DFQATT, SNEGSKA (reference sequence).

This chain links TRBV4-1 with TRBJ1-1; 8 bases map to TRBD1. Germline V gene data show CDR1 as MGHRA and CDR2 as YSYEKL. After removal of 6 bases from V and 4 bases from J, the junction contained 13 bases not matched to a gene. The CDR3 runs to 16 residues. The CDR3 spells CASSPSGGRKFTEAFF. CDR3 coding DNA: TGCGCCAGCAGTCCATCAGGGGGCCGCAAATTCACTGAAGCTTTCTTT.

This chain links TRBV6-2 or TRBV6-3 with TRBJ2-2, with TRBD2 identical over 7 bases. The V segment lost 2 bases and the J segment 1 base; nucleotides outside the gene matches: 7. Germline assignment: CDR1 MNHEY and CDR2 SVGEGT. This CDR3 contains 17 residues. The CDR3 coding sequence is TGTGCCAGCAGTTACCCGGGGACTATCCTGAACACCGGGGAGCTGTTTTTT. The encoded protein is CASSYPGTILNTGELFF.

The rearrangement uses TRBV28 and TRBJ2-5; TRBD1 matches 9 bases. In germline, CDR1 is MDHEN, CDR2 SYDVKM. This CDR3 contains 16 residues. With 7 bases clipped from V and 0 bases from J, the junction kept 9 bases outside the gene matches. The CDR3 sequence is CASKKLGQGDQETQYF. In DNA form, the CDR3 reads TGTGCCAGCAAAAAATTGGGACAGGGAGACCAAGAGACCCAGTACTTC. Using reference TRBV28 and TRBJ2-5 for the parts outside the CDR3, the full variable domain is DVKVTQSSRYLVKRTGEKVFLECVQDMDHENMFWYRQDPGLGLRLIYFSYDVKMKEKGDIPEGYSVSREKKERFSLILESASTNQTSMYLCASKKLGQGDQETQYFGPGTRLLVL.

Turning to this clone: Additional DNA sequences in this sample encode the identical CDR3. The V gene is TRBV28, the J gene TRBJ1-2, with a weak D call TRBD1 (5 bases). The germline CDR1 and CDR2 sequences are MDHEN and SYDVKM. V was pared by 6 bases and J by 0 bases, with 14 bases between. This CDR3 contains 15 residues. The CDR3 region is CASSSPRGANYGYTF. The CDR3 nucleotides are TGTGCCAGCAGCTCCCCCCGGGGGGCTAACTATGGCTACACCTTC.

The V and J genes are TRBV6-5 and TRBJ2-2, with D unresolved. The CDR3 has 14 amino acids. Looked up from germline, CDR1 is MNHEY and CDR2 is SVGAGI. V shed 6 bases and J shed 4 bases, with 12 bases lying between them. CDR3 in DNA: TGTGCCAGCAGGCCCGGTAGCCTCACCGGGGAGCTGTTTTTT. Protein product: CASRPGSLTGELFF.

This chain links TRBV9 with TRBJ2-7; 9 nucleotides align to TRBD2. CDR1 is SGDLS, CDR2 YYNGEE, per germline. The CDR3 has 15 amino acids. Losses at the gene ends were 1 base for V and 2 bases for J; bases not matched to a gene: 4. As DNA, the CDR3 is TGTGCCAGCAGCGTATCAGCGGGAGGTCCCTACGAGCAGTACTTC. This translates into CASSVSAGGPYEQYF.

The CDR3 spells CASSHREKAYNEQFF. The CDR3 region has the DNA TGTGCCAGCAGCCACCGGGAGAAAGCCTACAATGAGCAGTTCTTC. The chain employs TRBV3-1 (or the pseudogene TRBV3-2) and TRBJ2-1; D possibly corresponds to TRBD2 (6 bases). Germline V gives CDR1 LGHDT, CDR2 YNNKEL (reference sequence). The CDR3 length is 15 residues. V was shortened by 3 bases and J by 2 bases, with 11 bases between the two germline ends.

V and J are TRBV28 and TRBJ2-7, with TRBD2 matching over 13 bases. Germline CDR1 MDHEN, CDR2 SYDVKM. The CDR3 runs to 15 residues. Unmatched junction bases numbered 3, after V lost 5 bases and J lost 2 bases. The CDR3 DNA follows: TGTGCCAGCAGTACTAGCGGGAGGGTGACCTACGAGCAGTACTTC. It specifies CASSTSGRVTYEQYF.